Listed below are T cell receptor beta chains from one sample, sequenced in a study of control samples from healthy donors and cancer patients. Only in-frame clones appear in the TCRdb table, and some are missing; sequencing was by immunoSEQ multiplex PCR. The data show roughly 120,000 clones, roughly 88% seen once. The sequencing input was PBMCs. The receptors were sampled from a woman in her fifties or sixties with lung cancer. Each CDR3 is given with its conserved first and last residue. The D gene is left open where the match is weak.

>.|TRBV5-5
CASSVTENNEQFF
>.|TRBV30
CAVNPLAGNRAGANVLTF
>TRBD2|TRBV2
CASSGLAGEETQYF
>.|TRBV19
CAREKEDEQFF
>.|TRBV6-5
CASSYSETTNEKLFF
>TRBD2|TRBV28
CASRPTLGAGEHTDTQYF
>.|TRBV19
CASTPRPRSSLGEAFF
>.|TRBV7-2
CASSSDTYTEAFF
>.|TRBV7-9
CASSLTIGEQYF
>TRBD1|TRBV27
CASSPQGDRINQPQHF
>TRBD1|TRBV19
CAALASTGGIGGYTF
>TRBD2|TRBV24-1
CATSGRGGTSTNEQFF
>.|TRBV6-2/TRBV6-3
CASSYTSPGFLFF
>TRBD1|TRBV3-1/TRBV3-2
CASSQRGGTGSFSPLHF
>TRBD1|TRBV3-1/TRBV3-2
CASRTIEQGAHTFF
>TRBD2|TRBV28
CASSLYGRGPYNEQFF
>.|TRBV28
CASSSPNQRGTGELFF
>.|TRBV6-2/TRBV6-3
CASSYVAGGSEAFF
>.|TRBV27
CASSPQRDNEQFF
>.|TRBV6-5
CASSYRGASGANVLTF
>.|TRBV6-5
CASSYRARSNGELFF
>.|TRBV24-1
CATSKVGDNEQFF
>.|TRBV7-3
CASSLVGGATAAEAFF
>TRBD2|TRBV5-1
CASSPSGSGEQFF
>TRBD1|TRBV23-1
CASSQTPDRGRTEAFF
>TRBD1|TRBV3-1/TRBV3-2
CASSQVPTGGTGYTF
>.|TRBV11-2
CASSLYRIEQFF
>.|TRBV20-1
CSASGSYEQYF
>.|TRBV5-1
CASSLAPGGRGDTQYF
>TRBD1|TRBV9
CASSLGQQRINEQFF
>.|TRBV7-6
CASSSGIYQGVTGELFF
>.|TRBV5-1
CASGTQGLPGANVLTF
>.|TRBV28
CASSLIGTAYNEQFF
>.|TRBV7-9
CASSPRATNEKLFF
>.|TRBV24-1
CATSAGQPTDTQYF
>.|TRBV19
CASSLTPRGEKLFF
>.|TRBV6-1
CASSVPGLLSGNTIYF
>.|TRBV7-9
CASSPLGFLYYGYTF
>.|TRBV4-3
CASSQDVDSGNTIYF
>.|TRBV4-1
CASSRKRFWERENLNYGYTF
>.|TRBV2
CASSEGITDTQYF
>TRBD2|TRBV5-5
CASSLDFTGGNTGELFF
>TRBD1|TRBV6-5
CASSYTGANEKLFF
>.|TRBV2
CASSVGGVRTDTQYF
>.|TRBV7-2
CASSPSSSYNEQFF
>TRBD1|TRBV7-6
CASSSRDRGVTEAFF
>.|TRBV18
CASSPGTQDYEQYF
>TRBD2|TRBV5-1
CASSLGTLAGGPREQYF
>.|TRBV5-1
CASSLDRAYEQYF
>TRBD1|TRBV3-1/TRBV3-2
CASRSILGQGGNYGYTF
>.|TRBV19
CASTGPGRNTEAFF
>TRBD2|TRBV13
CASSTQIPGVGLAGPAYEQYF
>.|TRBV28
CASGEYEQYF
>TRBD1|TRBV5-1
CASSLGGTGTYEQYF
>.|TRBV30
CAWSRGLESPLHF
>TRBD2|TRBV7-9
CASSFSGGGAKNIQYF
>.|TRBV25-1
CASSERAGQPQHF
>TRBD1|TRBV24-1
CATSARDSRVTSYQPQHF
>.|TRBV6-6
CASSYDRTNYGYTF
>.|TRBV7-9
CASSQQGRGGRGAFF